A selection of T cell receptor beta chains follows, all from one sample in a study of T cell clones after liver transplantation. The method was immunoSEQ multiplex PCR; TCRdb's version includes in-frame clones alone and lacks a portion of them. The repertoire has around 110,000 clones, 90% of them found once; the top ten carry 0.75% to 0.85%. Material: CD4+ T cells from blood, obtained 12 months after liver transplant. These receptors all come from a human patient who received a liver transplant. Among the T cells, some may be from the graft donor. The CDR3 runs from the conserved cysteine through the conserved F or W. D genes are given only for firm matches. The size entry is marked missing in some rows and otherwise reads once, few, many or a size class.

J | V | size | D | length | DNA | CDR3
TRBJ1-5 | TRBV2 | . | . | 16 | TGTGCCAGCAGTGAAACGGGGTTCAGGAGCAATCAGCCCCAGCATTTT | CASSETGFRSNQPQHF
TRBJ2-1 | TRBV2 | . | . | 14 | TGTGCCAGCAGTGAGGAGGGGTGGTTGGTTGAGCAGTTCTTC | CASSEEGWLVEQFF
TRBJ2-7 | TRBV6-6 | . | TRBD2 | 15 | TGTGCCAGCAGTTACTCTGGGGGGAGGGGCTACGAGCAGTACTTC | CASSYSGGRGYEQYF
TRBJ2-3 | TRBV29-1 | . | . | 15 | TGCAGCGTTGAAATAGTAGGGGCCGGCACAGATACGCAGTATTTT | CSVEIVGAGTDTQYF
TRBJ1-1 | TRBV30 | . | . | 13 | TGTGCCTGGAGTGTGGGGTCGCGGACTGAAGCTTTCTTT | CAWSVGSRTEAFF
TRBJ2-3 | TRBV28 | . | . | 14 | TGTGCCAGCAGTCCTAACGACACTCCGGGTACGCAGTATTTT | CASSPNDTPGTQYF
TRBJ2-1 | TRBV7-3 | once | TRBD2 | 17 | TGTGCCAGCAGCTTAACGATGGGACTAGCGGGATACAATGAGCAGTTCTTC | CASSLTMGLAGYNEQFF
TRBJ1-5 | TRBV10-2 | . | TRBD1 | 13 | TGCGCCAGCAGTCCCAGGGGGGATCAGCCCCAGCATTTT | CASSPRGDQPQHF
TRBJ2-2 | TRBV7-9 | . | . | 13 | TGTGCCAGCAGCCCCGGGAGTTTCGGGGAGCTGTTTTTT | CASSPGSFGELFF
TRBJ1-2 | TRBV5-4 | . | . | 17 | TGTGCCAGCAGTTCGCGGGGGCGGGAGTTAGCTAACTATGGCTACACCTTC | CASSSRGRELANYGYTF
TRBJ1-5 | TRBV9 | . | . | 13 | TGTGCCGCCCGAGGGAATAGCAATCAGCCCCAGCATTTT | CAARGNSNQPQHF
TRBJ2-5 | TRBV5-1 | . | TRBD1 | 15 | TGCGCCAGCAGCTTACAACCGGGACAGGAAGAGACCCAGTACTTC | CASSLQPGQEETQYF
TRBJ1-1 | TRBV30 | few | . | 12 | TGTGCCTGGAGTAACCTGAACACTGAAGCTTTCTTT | CAWSNLNTEAFF
TRBJ2-1 | TRBV5-1 | once | TRBD2 | 15 | TGCGCCAGCAGCATAGGGCGGGAGGGATACAATGAGCAGTTCTTC | CASSIGREGYNEQFF
TRBJ2-2 | TRBV11-1 | . | . | 15 | TGTGCCAGCAGCCGACGTAGGGGGAGCGCCGGGGAGCTGTTTTTT | CASSRRRGSAGELFF
TRBJ2-2 | TRBV5-1 | . | TRBD2 | 16 | TGCGCCAGCAGCTTGGTTACTAGCGGATTCACCGGGGAGCTGTTTTTT | CASSLVTSGFTGELFF
TRBJ1-2 | TRBV19 | . | TRBD1 | 15 | TGTGCCAGCTACGATATGGGACAGGACAACTATGGCTACACCTTC | CASYDMGQDNYGYTF
TRBJ1-5 | TRBV5-5 | once | . | 13 | TGTGCCAGCAGCTTGGAGATCAATCAGCCCCAGCATTTT | CASSLEINQPQHF
TRBJ1-2 | TRBV19 | . | TRBD1 | 16 | TGTGCCAGTAGTGCCCGGGACAGGGGTACTAACTATGGCTACACCTTC | CASSARDRGTNYGYTF
TRBJ2-7 | TRBV10-3 | . | TRBD2 | 12 | TGTGCCTCCCGGGCGGGAGGTCGGGAGCAGTACTTC | CASRAGGREQYF
TRBJ2-5 | TRBV6-6 | . | . | 14 | TGTGCCAGCAGACTCGGACAGGAGGGAGAGACCCAGTACTTC | CASRLGQEGETQYF
TRBJ2-1 | TRBV6-5 | . | TRBD2 | 15 | TGTGCCAGCAGTTCCCGCGGGAGCTTTGGCGATGAGCAGTTCTTC | CASSSRGSFGDEQFF
TRBJ1-1 | TRBV12-5 | . | TRBD1 | 14 | TGTGCTAGTGGTTTATTCACAGGGGGCACTGAAGCTTTCTTT | CASGLFTGGTEAFF
TRBJ2-1 | TRBV11-2 | once | TRBD2 | 16 | TGTGCCAGCAGTCCCCTGGGACTAGCGGTTATCGATGAGCAGTTCTTC | CASSPLGLAVIDEQFF
TRBJ2-7 | TRBV2 | . | TRBD2 | 13 | TGTGCCAGCAAGCGGGAGCCCACCTACGAGCAGTACTTC | CASKREPTYEQYF
TRBJ2-1 | TRBV4-3 | once | . | 14 | TGCGCCAGCAGCCAAGATCTAGAATACAATGAGCAGTTCTTC | CASSQDLEYNEQFF
TRBJ1-5 | TRBV27 | . | . | 15 | TGTGCCAGCAGTTCCGAGGCAGCCTTAAGGCAGCCCCAGCATTTT | CASSSEAALRQPQHF
TRBJ2-3 | TRBV6-6 | . | . | 13 | TGTGCCAGCAGTCAGGACTCAACAGATACGCAGTATTTT | CASSQDSTDTQYF
TRBJ1-1 | TRBV5-6 | . | . | 15 | TGTGCCAGCAGCTGGGCTCCTTCTATGAACACTGAAGCTTTCTTT | CASSWAPSMNTEAFF
TRBJ1-1 | TRBV5-1 | . | . | 13 | TGCGCCAGCAGCCATTCAGAGAACACTGAAGCTTTCTTT | CASSHSENTEAFF
TRBJ1-2 | TRBV11-2 | . | . | 11 | TGTGCCAGCAGCTCGGGTATTGGCTACACCTTC | CASSSGIGYTF